This TCR beta chain came from a study of T cell changes during pregnancy in multiple sclerosis. V lost 7 bases, J lost 0 bases, and 12 bases lay in between. Germline CDR1 and CDR2: LNHDA and SQIVND (reference sequence). The CDR3 runs 14 residues. Some clones are missing from TCRdb's copy, which holds only in-frame ones; the method was immunoSEQ multiplex PCR. This table has approximately 97,000 clones, less than 95% appearing once. This chain uses TRBV19 with TRBJ1-2; unclear D gene. This sample comprised peripheral blood, obtained in the second trimester of pregnancy. The sequence was obtained from a female donor in good health, enrolled as a control in a pregnancy study. The CDR3 DNA is TGTGCCAGTAACCTTCCGCAGTCTAACTATGGCTACACCTTC. Encoded protein: CASNLPQSNYGYTF.